The clone carrying this TCR beta chain was counted only a few times. Its antigen remains unknown. Quantitative 5'-RACE with molecular barcodes generated TCR beta libraries. Via MiXCR, TCRdb re-called the 5' RACE reads, giving one row per CDR3 protein. The top ten hold around 16% of the sample, which has about 160,000 distinct CDR3 sequences, around a tenth seen once. CDR3 length: 17 residues. Germline V CDR1 and CDR2: LGHNA, YSLEER. V lost 1 base, J lost 4 bases, and 16 bases lay in between. This sample was taken from a study of CD8 T cells in ankylosing spondylitis. Overall study findings and caveats: Existing reports had already noted some motif variants in reactive arthritis synovial fluid and blood. Clones that were linked to disease were CD8+ and were relatively rare in peripheral blood.

The specimen was blood, either unsorted or a sorted T cell fraction (not recorded which). This receptor was identified in a female donor with ankylosing spondylitis or in good health (not recorded which). The chain joins TRBV4-3 to TRBJ2-2; D is perhaps TRBD1 (5 bases). CDR3 DNA sequence: TGCGCCAGCAGCCAAGGAGCCACAGGCCGGAGCACCGGGGAGCTGTTTTTT. Protein product: CASSQGATGRSTGELFF.